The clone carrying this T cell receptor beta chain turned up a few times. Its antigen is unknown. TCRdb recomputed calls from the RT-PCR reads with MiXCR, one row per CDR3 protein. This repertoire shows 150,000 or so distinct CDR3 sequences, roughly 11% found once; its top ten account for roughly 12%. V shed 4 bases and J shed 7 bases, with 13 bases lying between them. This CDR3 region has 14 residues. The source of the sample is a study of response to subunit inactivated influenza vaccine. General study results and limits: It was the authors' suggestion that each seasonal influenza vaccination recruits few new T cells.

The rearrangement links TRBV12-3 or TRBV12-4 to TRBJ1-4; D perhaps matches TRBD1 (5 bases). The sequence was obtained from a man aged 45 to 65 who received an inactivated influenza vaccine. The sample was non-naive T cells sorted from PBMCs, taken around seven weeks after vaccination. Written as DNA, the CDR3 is TGTGCCAGCAGTTGGTCCGGGGCTGGTGAAAAACTGTTTTTT. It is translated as CASSWSGAGEKLFF.